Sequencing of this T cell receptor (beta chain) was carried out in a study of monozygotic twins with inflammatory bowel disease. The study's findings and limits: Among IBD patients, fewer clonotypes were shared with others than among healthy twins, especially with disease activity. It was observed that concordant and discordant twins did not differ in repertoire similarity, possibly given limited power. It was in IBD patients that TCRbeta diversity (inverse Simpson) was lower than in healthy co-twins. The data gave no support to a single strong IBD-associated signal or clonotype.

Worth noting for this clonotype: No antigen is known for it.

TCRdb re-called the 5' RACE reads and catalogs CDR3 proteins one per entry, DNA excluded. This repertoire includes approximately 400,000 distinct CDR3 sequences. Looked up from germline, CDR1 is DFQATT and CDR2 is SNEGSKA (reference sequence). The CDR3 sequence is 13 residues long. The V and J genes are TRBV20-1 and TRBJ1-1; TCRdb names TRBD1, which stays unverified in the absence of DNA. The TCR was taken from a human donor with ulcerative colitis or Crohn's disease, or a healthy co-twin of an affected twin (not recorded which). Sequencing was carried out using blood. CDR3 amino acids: CSARRREKGKAFF.